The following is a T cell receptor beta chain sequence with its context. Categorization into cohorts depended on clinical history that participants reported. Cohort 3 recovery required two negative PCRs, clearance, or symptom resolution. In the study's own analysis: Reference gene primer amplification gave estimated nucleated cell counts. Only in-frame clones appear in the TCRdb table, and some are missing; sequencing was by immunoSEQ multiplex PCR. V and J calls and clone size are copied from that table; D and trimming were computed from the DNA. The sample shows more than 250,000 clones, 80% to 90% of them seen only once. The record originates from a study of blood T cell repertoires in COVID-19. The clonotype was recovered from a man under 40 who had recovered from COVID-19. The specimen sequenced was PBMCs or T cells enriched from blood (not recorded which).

CDR3 loop: CASTQAGSGNTIYF. The CDR3 nucleotides read TGTGCCAGCACCCAAGCGGGGTCTGGAAACACCATATATTTT. V usage is TRBV6-5 and J usage is TRBJ1-3; no firm D call. Between the trimmed V and J ends, which lost 7 bases and 1 base, there was a span of 11 bases. Germline CDR1 and CDR2: MNHEY and SVGAGI. The CDR3 consists of 14 residues.